This passage covers 5 T cell receptor beta chains from one sample sequenced in a study of control samples from healthy donors and cancer patients. Data came from immunoSEQ multiplex PCR; TCRdb stores just in-frame clones and leaves some out. The table includes roughly 100,000 clones, around 89% detected once. What was sequenced was PBMCs. All receptors derive from a man aged 60 to 75 with lung cancer.

The chain uses TRBV7-9 and TRBJ1-1; D is possibly TRBD1 (5 bases). Germline lookup yields CDR1 SEHNR and CDR2 FQNEAQ (reference sequence). The CDR3 has 16 amino acids. The V and J ends lost 11 bases and 1 base respectively, with 23 bases between them. Written as DNA, the CDR3 is TGTGCCGCAGGGAGTAGGGGAACTGAAACGAACACTGAAGCTTTCTTT. Its protein is CAAGSRGTETNTEAFF.

This chain uses TRBV10-2 with TRBJ1-1, with D possibly matching TRBD1 (5 bases). The ends were cut back, 9 bases at V and 11 bases at J, with 16 bases in the middle. The germline V gene has CDR1 WSHSY and CDR2 SAAADI. The CDR3 is 11 residues long. The DNA of the CDR3 is TGCGCCAGTTGGAAGGGAGGGGATGCTTTCTTT. Protein: CASWKGGDAFF.

The chain couples TRBV5-1 to TRBJ2-7; perhaps TRBD1 as D (6 bases). CDR3 size: 14 residues. Germline V lookup: CDR1 SGHRS, CDR2 YFSETQ. Trimming left V 2 bases short and J 4 bases short, with 13 bases between. Written as DNA, the CDR3 is TGCGCCAGCAGCTTAGAACAGGGACCTTACGAGCAGTACTTC. Amino acid sequence: CASSLEQGPYEQYF.

The chain is built from TRBV11-1 and TRBJ2-7; TRBD1 might be the D (5 bases). The CDR3 is made up of 15 amino acids. The germline V gene encodes CDR1 SGHAT and CDR2 FQDESV (reference sequence). Trimming left V 5 bases short and J 5 bases short, with 19 bases between. CDR3 region: CASSLSSGARDEQYF. In DNA form, the CDR3 reads TGTGCCAGCAGCCTTTCTTCTGGGGCCAGAGACGAGCAGTACTTC.

This clone was recorded only once. The V gene is TRBV4-2, the J gene TRBJ1-4, with 10 positions matching TRBD1. This CDR3 has 14 residues. The germline V gene encodes CDR1 LGHNA and CDR2 YNFKEQ. Germline trimming cut 4 bases from V and 6 bases from J; bases unmatched to any gene: 2. The DNA for the CDR3 is TGTGCCAGCAGCCCCGGGACAGGGGATGAAAAACTGTTTTTT. Translating gives CASSPGTGDEKLFF.